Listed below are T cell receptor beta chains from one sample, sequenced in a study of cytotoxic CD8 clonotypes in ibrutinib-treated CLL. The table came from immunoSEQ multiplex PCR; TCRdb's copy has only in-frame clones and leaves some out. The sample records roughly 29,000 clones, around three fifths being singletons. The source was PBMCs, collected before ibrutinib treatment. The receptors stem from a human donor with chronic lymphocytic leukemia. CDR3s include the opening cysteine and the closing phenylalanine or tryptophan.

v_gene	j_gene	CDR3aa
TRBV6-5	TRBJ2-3	CASSYSRADTQYF
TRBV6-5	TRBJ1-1	CASSYELGRGREAFF
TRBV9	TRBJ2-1	CASSPSGTGEGEQFF
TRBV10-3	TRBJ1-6	CAISEDRGSSPLHF
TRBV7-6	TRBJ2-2	CASSFLPHYTGELFF
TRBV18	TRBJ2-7	CASSPSGGPYEQYF
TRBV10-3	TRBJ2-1	CAISIRGDSYNEQFF
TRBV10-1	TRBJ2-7	CASSEGTGYEQYF
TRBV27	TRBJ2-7	CATRLRVQGQDSYEQYF
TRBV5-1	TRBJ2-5	CASSLAAREETQYF
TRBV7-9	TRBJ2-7	CASLSGGSSYEQYF
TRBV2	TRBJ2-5	CASLTWEGRKAQTQYF
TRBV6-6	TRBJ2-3	CASSPLAGVSTDTQYF
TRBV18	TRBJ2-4	CASSPPRGSDIQYF
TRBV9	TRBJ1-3	CASGRSGNTIYF
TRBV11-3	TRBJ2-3	CASSVSGVSTDTQYF
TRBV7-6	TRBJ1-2	CASSSHPGEGYGYTF
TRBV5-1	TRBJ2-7	CASSTRTGSSYEQYF
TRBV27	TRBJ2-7	CATRGFRDSHEQYF
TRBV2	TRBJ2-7	CASSEGASGLSYEQYF
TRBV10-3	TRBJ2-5	CAISDYQETQYF
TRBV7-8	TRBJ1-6	CASSLDTGLRSPLHF
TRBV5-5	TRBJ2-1	CASSLEAARISNEQFF
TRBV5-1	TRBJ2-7	CASSLKPGTRGYEQYF
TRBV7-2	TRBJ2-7	CASSRVGTSPYEQYF
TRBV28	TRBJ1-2	CASSRSGFWVDYGYTF
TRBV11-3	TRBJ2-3	CASSQSGTSGYRAQYF
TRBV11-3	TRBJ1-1	CASSLDGRQGVTEAFF
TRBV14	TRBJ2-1	CASSLLRVPNEQFF
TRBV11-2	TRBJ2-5	CASTWDTQETQYF
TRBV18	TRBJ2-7	CASSPFSADYEQYF
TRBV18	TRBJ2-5	CASTARGTQETQYF
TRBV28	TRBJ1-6	CASRGRYNSPLHF
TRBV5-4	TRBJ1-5	CASSLARKGANQPQHF
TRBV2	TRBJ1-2	CASSGNYGYTF
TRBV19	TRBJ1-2	CASSINRGDKQRSLYGYTF
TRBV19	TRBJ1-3	CASKRWGYSGNTIYF
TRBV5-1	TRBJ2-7	CASSLEPGTVSYEQYF
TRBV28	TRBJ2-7	CASSFVADSPYEQYF
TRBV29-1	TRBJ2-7	CSVGQGAVEQYF
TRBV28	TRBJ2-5	CASSTSPGGRETQYF
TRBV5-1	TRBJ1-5	CASSLVGGAKPQHF
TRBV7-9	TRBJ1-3	CASSGIDSGNTIYF
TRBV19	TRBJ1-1	CASKPGTVFTEAFF
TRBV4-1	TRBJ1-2	CASSRWDRGYSSGGYTF
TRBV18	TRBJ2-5	CASSPRTGGQETQYF
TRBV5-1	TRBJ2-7	CASSTTLSSYEQYF
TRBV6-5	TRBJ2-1	CASSLSGPSYNEQFF
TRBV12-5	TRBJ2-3	CASGLVGENTDTQYF
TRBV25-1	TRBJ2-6	CASSEFPTGAGANVLTF
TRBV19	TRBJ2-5	CASSIKRTGDETQYF
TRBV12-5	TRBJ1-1	CASGPGGTEAFF
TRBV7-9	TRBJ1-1	CASSLHRGMNTEAFF
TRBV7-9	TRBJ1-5	CASSSSGGGNQPQHF
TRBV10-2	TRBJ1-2	CASSENRDYGYTF
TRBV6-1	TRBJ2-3	CASRTRPTDTQYF
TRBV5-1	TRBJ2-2	CASAGTSSTGELFF